This T cell receptor (beta chain) originates from a study of T-cell memory formation after mild COVID-19. The study, taken as a whole, reports: CD4+ contracting clones were found mainly in CM and EM, and CD8+ ones in EMRA. Day 37-peaking second-wave clones had unconfirmed SARS-CoV-2 specificity.

Germline V gives CDR1 MNHEY, CDR2 SMNVEV (reference sequence). Between the trimmed V and J ends, which lost 4 bases and 3 bases, there was a span of 19 bases. This CDR3 contains 16 residues. The authors produced TCR alpha and TCR beta cDNA libraries with sample barcodes and UMIs by 5'RACE using constant-segment primers. Using its own MiXCR run on the 5' RACE reads, TCRdb lists one record per CDR3 protein. This table has about 440,000 distinct CDR3 sequences, roughly 20% appearing once. On this clonotype: What it binds is not known.

Sequencing used PBMCs or a T cell subset sorted from them (not recorded which). The receptor was isolated from an adult woman who had mild COVID-19 (a few samples of this study predate the infection). Cell type and time point are not known. The rearrangement uses TRBV27 and TRBJ2-7, with D uncertain. The CDR3 DNA is TGTGCCAGCAGTTCTACCCGACTGGAACAGTTCTACGAGCAGTACTTC. Translation gives CASSSTRLEQFYEQYF.